The TCR beta chain described here comes from a study of blood T cells in healthy people across ages. Study results and caveats: Diversity of TCR beta correlated strongly with naive T cell percentage.

The CDR3 is made up of 14 amino acids. The germline V and J ends were trimmed by 4 bases and 8 bases, with 18 bases remaining between them. Germline assignment: CDR1 SGHNT and CDR2 YYREEE (reference sequence). This clonotype has at least ten counts. What it binds is not known. Every donor gave approximately 10 milliliters of peripheral blood. Each sample provided at least 5 micrograms of extracted total RNA. Through a sample-barcoded 5' primer and a J-beta primer mix, a second PCR was run for about 6 to 11 cycles. TCRdb processed the 5' RACE reads anew with MiXCR; each CDR3 protein has one entry. The sample holds hundreds of thousands of distinct CDR3 sequences, under 30% seen once.

The TCR sequence derives from a woman older than 75 in good health. The rearrangement joins TRBV5-4 to TRBJ1-2; D remains unclear. Sequenced sample: blood. This CDR3 is CASSLAGPPEGYTF. DNA of the CDR3: TGTGCCAGCAGCCTGGCCGGGCCCCCGGAGGGCTACACCTTC.